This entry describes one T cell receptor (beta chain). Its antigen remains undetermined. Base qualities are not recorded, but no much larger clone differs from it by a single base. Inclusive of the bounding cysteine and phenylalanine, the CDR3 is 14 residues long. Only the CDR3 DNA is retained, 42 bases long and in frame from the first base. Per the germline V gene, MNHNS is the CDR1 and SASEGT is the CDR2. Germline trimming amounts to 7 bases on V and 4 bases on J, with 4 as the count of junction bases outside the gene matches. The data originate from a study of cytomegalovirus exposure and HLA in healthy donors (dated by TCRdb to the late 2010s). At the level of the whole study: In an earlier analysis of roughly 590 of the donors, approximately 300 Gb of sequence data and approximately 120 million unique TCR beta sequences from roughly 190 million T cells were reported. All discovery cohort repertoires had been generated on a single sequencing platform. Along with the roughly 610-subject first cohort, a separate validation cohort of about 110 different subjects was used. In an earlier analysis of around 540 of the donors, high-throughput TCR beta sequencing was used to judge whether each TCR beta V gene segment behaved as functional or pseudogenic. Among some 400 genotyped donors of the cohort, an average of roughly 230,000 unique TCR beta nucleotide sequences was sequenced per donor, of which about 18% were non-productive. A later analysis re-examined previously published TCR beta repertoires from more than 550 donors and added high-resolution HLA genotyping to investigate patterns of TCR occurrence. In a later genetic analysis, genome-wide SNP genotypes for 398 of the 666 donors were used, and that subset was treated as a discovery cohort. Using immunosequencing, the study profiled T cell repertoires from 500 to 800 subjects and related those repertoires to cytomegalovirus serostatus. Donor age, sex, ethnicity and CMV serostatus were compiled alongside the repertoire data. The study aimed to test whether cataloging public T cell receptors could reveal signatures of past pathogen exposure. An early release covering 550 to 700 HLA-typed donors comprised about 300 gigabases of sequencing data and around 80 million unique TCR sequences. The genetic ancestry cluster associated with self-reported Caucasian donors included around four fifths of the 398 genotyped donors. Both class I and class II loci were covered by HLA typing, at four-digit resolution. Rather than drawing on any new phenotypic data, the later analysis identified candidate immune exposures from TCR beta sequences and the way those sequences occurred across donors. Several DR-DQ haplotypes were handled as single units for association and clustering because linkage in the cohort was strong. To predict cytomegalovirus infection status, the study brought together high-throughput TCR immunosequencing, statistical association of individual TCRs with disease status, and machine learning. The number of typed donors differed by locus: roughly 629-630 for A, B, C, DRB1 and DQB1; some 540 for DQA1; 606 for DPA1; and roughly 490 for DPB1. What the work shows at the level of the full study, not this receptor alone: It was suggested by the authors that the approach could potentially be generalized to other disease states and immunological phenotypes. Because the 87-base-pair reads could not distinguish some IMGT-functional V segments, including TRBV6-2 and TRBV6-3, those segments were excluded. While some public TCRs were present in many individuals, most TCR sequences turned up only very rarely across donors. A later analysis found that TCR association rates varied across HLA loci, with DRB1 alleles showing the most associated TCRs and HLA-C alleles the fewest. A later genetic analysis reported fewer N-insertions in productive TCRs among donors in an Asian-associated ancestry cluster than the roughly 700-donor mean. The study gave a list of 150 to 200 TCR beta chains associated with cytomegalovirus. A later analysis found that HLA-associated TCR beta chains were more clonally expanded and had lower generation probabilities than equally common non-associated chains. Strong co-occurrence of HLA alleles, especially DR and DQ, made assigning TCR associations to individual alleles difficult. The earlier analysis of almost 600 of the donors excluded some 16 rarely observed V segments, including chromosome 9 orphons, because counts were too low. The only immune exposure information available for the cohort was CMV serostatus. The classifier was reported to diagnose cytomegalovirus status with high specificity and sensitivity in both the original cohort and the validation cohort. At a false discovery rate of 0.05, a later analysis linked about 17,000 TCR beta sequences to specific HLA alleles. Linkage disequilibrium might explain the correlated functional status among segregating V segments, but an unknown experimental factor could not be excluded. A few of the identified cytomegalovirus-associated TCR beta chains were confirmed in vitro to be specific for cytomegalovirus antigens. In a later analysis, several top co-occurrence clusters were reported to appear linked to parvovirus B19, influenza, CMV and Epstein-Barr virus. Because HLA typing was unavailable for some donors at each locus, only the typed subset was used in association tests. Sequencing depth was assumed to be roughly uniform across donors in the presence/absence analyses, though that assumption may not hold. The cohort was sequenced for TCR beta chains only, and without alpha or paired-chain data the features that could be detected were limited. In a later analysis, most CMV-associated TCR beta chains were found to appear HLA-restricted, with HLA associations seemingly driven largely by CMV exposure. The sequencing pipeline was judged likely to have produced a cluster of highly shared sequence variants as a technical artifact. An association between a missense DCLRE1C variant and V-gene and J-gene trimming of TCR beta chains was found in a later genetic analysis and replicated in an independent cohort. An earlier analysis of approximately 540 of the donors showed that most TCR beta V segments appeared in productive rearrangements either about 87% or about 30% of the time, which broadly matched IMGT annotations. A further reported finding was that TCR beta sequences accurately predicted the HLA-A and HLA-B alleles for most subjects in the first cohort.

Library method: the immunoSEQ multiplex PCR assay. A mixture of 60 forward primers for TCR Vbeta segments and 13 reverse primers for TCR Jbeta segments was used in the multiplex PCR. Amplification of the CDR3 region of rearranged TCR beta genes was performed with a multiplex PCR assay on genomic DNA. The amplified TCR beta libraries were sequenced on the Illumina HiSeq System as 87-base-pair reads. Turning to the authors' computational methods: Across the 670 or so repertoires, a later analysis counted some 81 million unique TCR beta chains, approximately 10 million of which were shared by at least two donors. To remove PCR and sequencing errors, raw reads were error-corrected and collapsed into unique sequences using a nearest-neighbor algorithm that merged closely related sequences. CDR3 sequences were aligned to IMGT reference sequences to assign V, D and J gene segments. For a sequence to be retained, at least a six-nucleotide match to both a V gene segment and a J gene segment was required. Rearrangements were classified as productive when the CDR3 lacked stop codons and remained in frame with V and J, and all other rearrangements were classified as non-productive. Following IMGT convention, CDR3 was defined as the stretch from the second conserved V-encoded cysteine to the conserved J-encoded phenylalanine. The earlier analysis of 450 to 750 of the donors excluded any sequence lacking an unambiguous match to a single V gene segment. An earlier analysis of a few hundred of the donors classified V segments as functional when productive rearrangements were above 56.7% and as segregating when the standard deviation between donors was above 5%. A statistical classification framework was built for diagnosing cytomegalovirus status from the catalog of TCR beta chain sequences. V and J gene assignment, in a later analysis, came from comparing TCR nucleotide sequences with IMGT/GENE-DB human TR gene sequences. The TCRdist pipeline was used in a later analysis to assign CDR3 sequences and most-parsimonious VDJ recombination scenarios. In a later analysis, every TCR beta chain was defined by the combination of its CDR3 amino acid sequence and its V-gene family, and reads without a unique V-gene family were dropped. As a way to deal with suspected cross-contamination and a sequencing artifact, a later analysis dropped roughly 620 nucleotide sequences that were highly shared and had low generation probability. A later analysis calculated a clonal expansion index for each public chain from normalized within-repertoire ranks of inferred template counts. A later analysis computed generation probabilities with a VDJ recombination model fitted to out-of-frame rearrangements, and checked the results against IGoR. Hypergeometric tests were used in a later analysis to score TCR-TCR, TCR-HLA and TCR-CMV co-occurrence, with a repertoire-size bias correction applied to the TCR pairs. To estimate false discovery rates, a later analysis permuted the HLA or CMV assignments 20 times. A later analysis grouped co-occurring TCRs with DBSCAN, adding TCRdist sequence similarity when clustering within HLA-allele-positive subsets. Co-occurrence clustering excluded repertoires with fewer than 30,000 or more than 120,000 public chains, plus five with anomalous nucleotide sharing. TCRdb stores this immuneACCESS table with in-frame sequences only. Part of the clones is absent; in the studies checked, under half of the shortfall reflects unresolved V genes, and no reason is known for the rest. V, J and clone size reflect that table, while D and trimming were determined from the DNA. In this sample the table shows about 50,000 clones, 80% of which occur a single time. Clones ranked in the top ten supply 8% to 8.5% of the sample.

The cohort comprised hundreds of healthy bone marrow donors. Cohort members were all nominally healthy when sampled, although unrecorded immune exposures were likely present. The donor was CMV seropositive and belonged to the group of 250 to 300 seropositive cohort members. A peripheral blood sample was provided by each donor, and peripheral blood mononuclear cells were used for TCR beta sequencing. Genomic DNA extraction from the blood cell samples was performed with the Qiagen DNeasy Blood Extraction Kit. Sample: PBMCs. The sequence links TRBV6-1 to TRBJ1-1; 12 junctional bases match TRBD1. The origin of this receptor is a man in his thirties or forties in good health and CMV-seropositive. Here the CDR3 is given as CASTRDRGPTEAFF. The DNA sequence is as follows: TGTGCCAGCACCCGGGACAGGGGGCCCACTGAAGCTTTCTTT.